The entry that follows covers one T cell receptor beta chain sequence. Its antigen is as yet unknown. These data come from a study of Ad26.COV2.S vaccination and SARS-CoV-2 variants. On the study more broadly: Ad26.COV2.S, an intramuscular injection, was given once or twice 56 days apart.

Per the germline V gene, CDR1 is SGHAT and CDR2 is FQDESV (reference sequence). The germline V and J ends were trimmed by 4 bases and 3 bases, with 3 bases remaining between them. The CDR3 totals 11 residues. Regarding the study as a whole: After vaccination, substantial breadth of spike-specific CD8+ and CD4+ responses was reported. Relative to placebo recipients, vaccine recipients exhibited elevated spike-specific TCR breadth.

Assay: immunoSEQ multiplex PCR; the TCRdb copy retains only in-frame clones and omits some. The profile shows around 500,000 clones, 70% to 90% of them singletons. Noted treatment: some 20 received Ad26.COV2.S at low or high dose, single or two shots; about 5 received placebo; per-sample allocation not given. It was on day 63 after the first vaccine or placebo injection that samples were taken. The origin of this receptor is a person between 18 and 60 years old who received the Ad26.COV2.S COVID-19 vaccine or a placebo. V usage is TRBV11-1 and J usage is TRBJ1-1, with D unresolved. The starting material was peripheral blood, obtained in a trial of Ad26.COV2.S vaccine versus placebo. DNA of the CDR3: TGTGCCAGCAGCTACCACACTGAAGCTTTCTTT. Its protein is CASSYHTEAFF.